Each of the 9 T cell receptor beta chains below was sequenced from the same sample in a study of pediatric ulcerative colitis. The protocol was immunoSEQ multiplex PCR, while the TCRdb copy is restricted to in-frame clones and leaves out a portion. The sample lists about 64,000 clones; roughly nine tenths were seen once. The sequenced sample consisted of blood. Receptor source: a boy younger than 18 with severe ulcerative colitis.

The V call is TRBV5-1, the J call TRBJ2-7; D gene uncertain. V lost 4 bases, J lost 1 base, and 9 bases lay in between. The V gene's germline CDR1 is SGHRS and CDR2 YFSETQ. The CDR3 consists of 13 residues. In DNA form, the CDR3 reads TGCGCCAGCAGCACTCCGGAGTCCTACGAGCAGTACTTC. It yields the protein CASSTPESYEQYF.

This sequence joins TRBV27 and TRBJ1-1; possible D gene TRBD1, 5 bases. Germline V CDR1 and CDR2: MNHEY, SMNVEV (reference sequence). Trimming took 2 bases from V and 3 from J, leaving 7 bases between them. The CDR3 runs to 13 residues. CDR3: CASSLQGDTEAFF. The CDR3 nucleotides read TGTGCCAGCAGTTTACAGGGCGACACTGAAGCTTTCTTT.

V is TRBV6-5 and J is TRBJ2-7; 9 nucleotides agree with TRBD2. The CDR3 has 15 amino acids. V was clipped by 7 bases and J by 2 bases; unmatched bases: 9. Looked up from germline, CDR1 is MNHEY and CDR2 is SVGAGI. The CDR3 region is CASTPGAGGAYEQYF. In nucleotides, the CDR3 is TGTGCCAGCACCCCCGGTGCGGGGGGGGCCTACGAGCAGTACTTC.

The V gene is TRBV5-6, the J gene TRBJ2-7; D not certain. Trimming shortened V by 4 bases and J by 3 bases, and 11 bases separated the two germline ends. Germline assignment: CDR1 SGHDT and CDR2 YYEEEE. This CDR3 is built from 13 residues. This CDR3 is CASSATSRYEQYF. For the CDR3, the DNA is TGTGCCAGCAGCGCAACTTCCCGCTACGAGCAGTACTTC.

The rearrangement uses TRBV5-1 and TRBJ2-5; D is perhaps TRBD2 (7 bases). The germline V gene encodes CDR1 SGHRS and CDR2 YFSETQ. V was shortened by 0 bases and J by 5 bases, with 14 bases between the two germline ends. The CDR3 is 15 amino acids. CDR3 residues: CASSLEAGAWETQYF. CDR3 DNA: TGCGCCAGCAGCTTGGAGGCGGGGGCGTGGGAGACCCAGTACTTC.

V is TRBV7-2 and J is TRBJ2-1; no reliable D call. The CDR3 sequence is 16 residues long. Trimming took off 1 base at V and 2 bases at J, with 12 bases between the two ends. Germline assignment: CDR1 SGHTA and CDR2 FQGNSA. The CDR3 spells CASSLGSGAAYNEQFF. The DNA for the CDR3 is TGTGCCAGCAGCTTAGGGTCGGGCGCGGCCTACAATGAGCAGTTCTTC.

The rearrangement uses TRBV28 and TRBJ1-1; a weak D match, TRBD1 (5 bases). CDR3 length: 11 residues. Germline V gives CDR1 MDHEN, CDR2 SYDVKM. The ends were cut back, 6 bases at V and 8 bases at J, with 10 bases in the middle. The CDR3 nucleotides are TGTGCCAGCAGCCTGGGGGTAGAAGCTTTCTTT. As protein: CASSLGVEAFF.

This chain connects TRBV4-1 to TRBJ1-3; a weak D match, TRBD1 (5 bases). The CDR3 totals 16 residues. Germline V gene sequence: CDR1 MGHRA, CDR2 YSYEKL. The V gene lost 1 base and the J gene lost 3 bases, with 13 bases spanning the gap. CDR3: CASSQVGQAVGNTIYF. For the CDR3, the DNA is TGCGCCAGCAGCCAAGTAGGACAAGCAGTTGGAAACACCATATATTTT.

V gene TRBV9 combines with J gene TRBJ2-2, with D possibly matching TRBD2 (5 bases). Looked up from germline, CDR1 is SGDLS and CDR2 is YYNGEE. Trimming took off 6 bases at V and 3 bases at J, with 15 bases between the two ends. This CDR3 is built from 15 residues. CDR3 amino acids: CASNLRAEYTGELFF. The DNA of the CDR3 is TGTGCCAGCAATTTGAGGGCGGAGTACACCGGGGAGCTGTTTTTT. Variable domain in full (rest from reference TRBV9 and TRBJ2-2): DSGVTQTPKHLITATGQRVTLRCSPRSGDLSVYWYQQSLDQGLQFLIQYYNGEERAKGNILERFSAQQFPDLHSELNLSSLELGDSALYFCASNLRAEYTGELFFGEGSRLTVL.